This TCR beta chain was identified in a study of blood T cell repertoires in COVID-19. About the research overall: T cells, B-cell-depleted T cells, or PBMCs provided the cDNA or gDNA that served as material.

In the source study's methods: From reference gene primer amplification, estimates of nucleated cell counts were derived. Here immunoSEQ multiplex PCR was the method, and the copy in TCRdb shows in-frame clones only, minus some. V, J and clone size derive from that table, while D and trimming were established from the DNA sequence. The sample includes roughly 80,000 clones, over 75% of them seen just once. This CDR3 region has 14 residues. V shed 3 bases, J shed 6 bases, and the junction held 5 bases outside the gene matches. The germline gives CDR1 ENHRY, CDR2 SYGVKD. Sample: peripheral blood. This rearrangement joins TRBV10-3 to TRBJ1-5, with 7 bases identical to TRBD1. The TCR sequence derives from a woman of 80 years or more with acute or convalescent COVID-19. The CDR3: CAISEDRDIQPQHF. The CDR3 DNA is TGTGCCATCAGTGAAGACAGGGATATTCAGCCCCAGCATTTT.